What follows are 21 T cell receptor beta chains derived from one specimen sequenced in a study of blood T cell repertoires in COVID-19. The protocol was immunoSEQ multiplex PCR, while the TCRdb copy is restricted to in-frame clones and leaves out a portion. The table lists 400,000 or so clones, approximately 87% of them singletons. Sequences were obtained from PBMCs or T cells enriched from blood (not recorded which). These receptors came from a man aged 40-49 years in a cohort exposed to, infected with or recovered from COVID-19 (not recorded which).

The rearrangement joins TRBV4-2 to TRBJ2-7, with 7 bases that match TRBD2. V lost 3 bases, J lost 3 bases, and 11 bases stayed unmatched. This CDR3 is 16 amino acids long. CDR1 is LGHNA and CDR2 is YNFKEQ in the germline V gene. CDR3 region: CASSQVGAGVIYEQYF. As DNA, the CDR3 is TGTGCCAGCAGCCAGGTCGGGGCGGGAGTAATCTACGAGCAGTACTTC.

This clone was recorded once. Here the CDR3 reads CAISESTTGAGYEQYF. CDR3 nucleotides: TGTGCCATCAGTGAGTCGACGACAGGGGCCGGCTACGAGCAGTACTTC. The chain is built from TRBV10-3 and TRBJ2-7; TRBD1 matches at 8 bases. Germline CDR1 ENHRY, CDR2 SYGVKD. J lost 3 bases, V lost 0 bases, and 7 bases had no gene match. The CDR3 runs to 16 residues.

This sequence joins TRBV7-2 and TRBJ1-2; 8 nucleotides match TRBD1. Germline CDR1 SGHTA, CDR2 FQGNSA. This CDR3 region has 13 residues. Trimming cost V 5 bases and J 8 bases; bases outside gene matches: 7. The CDR3: CASSLDRVGGYTF. The CDR3 DNA sequence: TGTGCCAGCAGCCTGGACAGGGTGGGCGGCTACACCTTC.

This clone was seen just once. This chain joins TRBV6-2 or TRBV6-3 and TRBJ2-3; 9 bases align to TRBD1. Trimming at V came to 2 bases and at J to 5 bases, leaving 8 bases not matched to a gene. The CDR3 is 16 amino acids. Germline CDR1 reads MNHEY; CDR2 reads SVGEGT. The CDR3 coding sequence is TGTGCCAGCAGTTACCGAAACAGGGGGCGTCAAGATACGCAGTATTTT. It codes for CASSYRNRGRQDTQYF.

This chain connects TRBV18 to TRBJ2-1, with 9 nucleotides matching TRBD1. Trimming at V came to 8 bases and at J to 0 bases, leaving 11 bases not matched to a gene. In germline, CDR1 is KGHSH, CDR2 LQKENI. The CDR3 sequence is 17 residues long. The chain's CDR3 is CASDAQGAFSSYNEQFF. DNA of the CDR3: TGTGCCAGCGACGCACAGGGGGCGTTTAGCTCCTACAATGAGCAGTTCTTC. Looking up the rest from reference TRBV18 and TRBJ2-1 gives the full variable domain: NAGVMQNPRHLVRRRGQEARLRCSPMKGHSHVYWYRQLPEEGLKFMVYLQKENIIDESGMPKERFSAEFPKEGPSILRIQQVVRGDSAAYFCASDAQGAFSSYNEQFFGPGTRLTVL.

The J gene is TRBJ2-1, the V gene TRBV5-1; D is possibly TRBD2 (6 bases). V was clipped by 5 bases and J by 7 bases, with 16 bases between them. The CDR3 is 14 amino acids. Looked up from germline, CDR1 is SGHRS and CDR2 is YFSETQ. CDR3 DNA: TGCGCCAGCAGTGGACTAAGTTTTGGGAATGAGCAGTTCTTC. Amino acids: CASSGLSFGNEQFF. Full variable domain (rest looked up from reference TRBV5-1 and TRBJ2-1): KAGVTQTPRYLIKTRGQQVTLSCSPISGHRSVSWYQQTPGQGLQFLFEYFSETQRNKGNFPGRFSGRQFSNSRSEMNVSTLELGDSALYLCASSGLSFGNEQFFGPGTRLTVL.

The rearrangement joins TRBV2 to TRBJ1-2; the D is unclear. CDR3 length equals 12 residues. Between the trimmed V and J ends, which lost 3 bases and 8 bases, there was a span of 10 bases. Looked up from germline, CDR1 is SNHLY and CDR2 is FYNNEI. This CDR3 reads CASSDRREGYTF. CDR3 bases: TGTGCCAGCAGTGATAGGCGGGAGGGCTACACCTTC.

The gene calls are TRBV19 and TRBJ1-2; D gene ambiguous. CDR3 length equals 11 residues. Trimming cost V 5 bases and J 8 bases, with 9 bases left between them. CDR1 is LNHDA, CDR2 SQIVND, per germline (reference sequence). The CDR3, as DNA: TGTGCCAGTAGTGGAGCTATCGGCTACACCTTC. It encodes CASSGAIGYTF.

As to this clone: Different DNA sequences within this sample yield the same CDR3. This sequence joins TRBV5-1 and TRBJ2-7, with 13 nucleotides matching TRBD2. From germline, CDR1 is SGHRS and CDR2 YFSETQ. Losses at the gene ends were 0 bases for V and 7 bases for J; bases not matched to a gene: 10. This CDR3 is built from 17 residues. The CDR3 reads CASSLGPGLAGAGEQYF. Here the CDR3 DNA reads TGCGCCAGCAGCTTGGGTCCAGGACTAGCGGGAGCTGGGGAGCAGTACTTC.

The CDR3 bases are TGCAGCCCCAGACTAGCGGGCGGCGCAGATACGCAGTATTTT. Translating it yields CSPRLAGGADTQYF. This chain uses TRBV29-1 with TRBJ2-3; 10 nucleotides agree with TRBD2. The CDR3 loop spans 14 amino acids. The V and J ends lost 8 bases and 4 bases, in that order; junction bases with no gene match: 9. From germline, CDR1 is SQVTM and CDR2 ANQGSEA.

This clone was recorded once. The genes are TRBV4-1 and TRBJ2-3; 8 bases align to TRBD2. Germline V gene sequence: CDR1 MGHRA, CDR2 YSYEKL. Unmatched junction bases numbered 6, after V lost 0 bases and J lost 1 base. This CDR3 has 17 residues. CDR3 in amino acids: CASSQEAQRGRTDTQYF. The CDR3 DNA sequence: TGCGCCAGCAGCCAAGAGGCCCAGCGGGGGCGCACAGATACGCAGTATTTT.

The chain couples TRBV27 to TRBJ2-7; TRBD2 is a possible D gene (6 bases). CDR3 length equals 13 residues. The ends were cut back, 6 bases at V and 0 bases at J, with 9 bases in the middle. Germline assignment: CDR1 MNHEY and CDR2 SMNVEV (reference sequence). The CDR3 here is CASRGGSSYEQYF. CDR3 in DNA: TGTGCCAGCAGAGGAGGGAGCTCCTACGAGCAGTACTTC.

The rearrangement joins TRBV19 to TRBJ1-5; 7 bases map to TRBD1. V lost 4 bases and J lost 0; bases outside the gene matches: 9. The CDR3 totals 17 residues. CDR1 is LNHDA, CDR2 SQIVND, per germline (reference sequence). CDR3 sequence reads: CASSTKTGPDSNQPQHF. The CDR3 bases are TGTGCCAGTAGTACCAAGACAGGGCCGGATAGCAATCAGCCCCAGCATTTT.

The chain employs TRBV6-5 and TRBJ2-3; D may be TRBD1 (6 bases). Germline CDR1 reads MNHEY; CDR2 reads SVGAGI. The CDR3 totals 15 residues. V dropped 6 bases and J dropped 7 bases, with 20 bases sitting between them. Written as DNA, the CDR3 is TGTGCCAGCAGGTCCCAGGGGTGGTTTGCCAATACGCAGTATTTT. It codes for CASRSQGWFANTQYF.

The chain couples TRBV19 to TRBJ2-7; TRBD1 aligns across 7 bases. The ends lost 5 bases at V and 3 bases at J; junction bases unmatched: 13. Germline V CDR1 and CDR2: LNHDA, SQIVND (reference sequence). The CDR3 totals 16 residues. The CDR3 DNA reads TGTGCCAGTAGTCCTCAACTGACAGGGAGAGGCTACGAGCAGTACTTC. Its translation: CASSPQLTGRGYEQYF. The complete variable domain, with remaining parts taken from reference TRBV19 and TRBJ2-7, reads DGGITQSPKYLFRKEGQNVTLSCEQNLNHDAMYWYRQDPGQGLRLIYYSQIVNDFQKGDIAEGYSVSREKKESFPLTVTSAQKNPTAFYLCASSPQLTGRGYEQYFGPGTRLTVT.

This chain connects TRBV24-1 to TRBJ1-2; a weak D match, TRBD1 (5 bases). The CDR3 contains 15 residues. The germline gives CDR1 KGHDR, CDR2 SFDVKD. The ends were cut back, 2 bases at V and 7 bases at J, with 16 bases in the middle. In nucleotides, the CDR3 is TGTGCCACCAGTGATTCCGGGACCCTCGGGGGTGGCTACACCTTC. It yields the protein CATSDSGTLGGGYTF.

J is TRBJ2-7 and V is TRBV25-1, with 11 bases lining up with TRBD2. V shed 10 bases, J shed 2 bases, and the junction held 7 bases outside the gene matches. CDR3 length: 14 amino acids. Germline CDR1 is MGHDK and CDR2 is SYGVNS. The CDR3 DNA is TGTGCCACCCCGACTAGCGGGAAGACCTACGAGCAGTACTTC. Translated, it gives CATPTSGKTYEQYF.

This clone appeared once. The chain carries TRBV4-2 and TRBJ2-5; 8 bases map to TRBD2. The CDR3 spans 15 residues. The germline V gene has CDR1 LGHNA and CDR2 YNFKEQ. The junction had 4 bases not matched to a gene; V was cut back by 0 bases and J by 4 bases. The DNA for the CDR3 is TGTGCCAGCAGCCAAGACCGGGAGGGCCCAGAGACCCAGTACTTC. Amino acids: CASSQDREGPETQYF.

The chain links TRBV6-2 or TRBV6-3 to TRBJ1-1, with TRBD1 matching over 10 bases. CDR1 MNHEY and CDR2 SVGEGT come from the germline V gene. The CDR3 spans 20 residues. Trimming took 0 bases from V and 3 from J; bases not matched to a gene: 16. CDR3 in amino acids: CASSYSNVVLTGGVDTEAFF. For the CDR3, the DNA is TGTGCCAGCAGTTACTCGAACGTGGTCCTGACAGGGGGCGTTGACACTGAAGCTTTCTTT.

The chain combines TRBV2 with TRBJ2-1; D is perhaps TRBD2 (6 bases). The length of the CDR3 is 15 residues. The V gene lost 6 bases and the J gene lost 0 bases, with 12 bases spanning the gap. The germline V gene encodes CDR1 SNHLY and CDR2 FYNNEI. Here the CDR3 DNA reads TGTGCCAGCAGGCAACGGGAGTCCTCCTACAATGAGCAGTTCTTC. Protein: CASRQRESSYNEQFF.

This chain joins TRBV5-1 and TRBJ2-1; 14 bases are a match to TRBD2. This CDR3 has 18 residues. Germline V gene data show CDR1 as SGHRS and CDR2 as YFSETQ. V was pared by 3 bases and J by 2 bases, with 7 bases of the junction left unmatched. The CDR3 sequence is CASSWNPGLAGAYNEQFF. The CDR3 DNA reads TGCGCCAGCAGCTGGAATCCGGGACTAGCGGGAGCCTACAATGAGCAGTTCTTC. Full variable domain (missing parts from reference TRBV5-1 and TRBJ2-1): KAGVTQTPRYLIKTRGQQVTLSCSPISGHRSVSWYQQTPGQGLQFLFEYFSETQRNKGNFPGRFSGRQFSNSRSEMNVSTLELGDSALYLCASSWNPGLAGAYNEQFFGPGTRLTVL.